This TCR beta chain was obtained from a study of T-cell reconstitution after alpha-beta-depleted transplantation in children. Regarding the study as a whole: By one year post-transplant, T-cell counts and diversity largely arose from T cells that were newly produced. Alpha-beta T cells about two months after transplant reportedly derived from several hundred expanded graft clones. For some patients, TCRbeta diversity was high at day 60 because of recipient T cells and thymic progenitors that survived.

During its preparation, the TCRbeta library received unique molecular identifiers. TCRdb called the PCR reads again in MiXCR, with one record for every CDR3 protein. Among 200,000 to 250,000 distinct CDR3 sequences listed, about 24% were seen once. This CDR3 region has 16 residues. Germline V gives CDR1 SGDLS, CDR2 YYNGEE. The V segment lost 3 bases and the J segment 0 bases; nucleotides outside the gene matches: 5. Comments on this clonotype: What it binds is unknown.

The chain uses TRBV9 and TRBJ2-1, with 8 bases fitting TRBD2. Sequencing used PBMCs, mostly from graft donor cells, obtained 360 days after TCRalphabeta/CD19-depleted stem cell transplant. This sequence was found in a female patient aged 2 to 10 who had a stem cell transplant for congenital amegakaryocytic thrombocytopenia, so the T cells may come from the graft donor. CDR3 in amino acids: CASSGTSGPSYNEQFF. CDR3 nucleotides: TGTGCCAGCAGCGGTACTAGCGGACCCTCCTACAATGAGCAGTTCTTC.